Presented here are 7 T cell receptor beta chains from one specimen sequenced in a study of T cells after somatic rescue of genetic block. Libraries were prepared by immunoSEQ multiplex PCR; TCRdb keeps only in-frame clonotypes and omits some of them. The top ten clones hold around 0.078% of a sample with 50,000 to 60,000 clones, 90% to 97% of them seen once. Input material: peripheral blood mononuclear cells (PBMCs). All receptors derive from a child under three years old.

The V call is TRBV6-5, the J call TRBJ2-6; D ambiguous. V gave up 6 bases and J gave up 0 bases, with 6 bases separating them. Germline V gene data show CDR1 as MNHEY and CDR2 as SVGAGI. The CDR3 is 14 residues long. CDR3 nucleotides: TGTGCCAGCAGGTGGGGCTCTGGGGCCAACGTCCTGACTTTC. It specifies CASRWGSGANVLTF.

This clone was picked up a small number of times. This chain joins TRBV5-1 and TRBJ1-2; D is possibly TRBD1 (5 bases). The CDR3 totals 13 residues. Germline V gives CDR1 SGHRS, CDR2 YFSETQ. Trimming took off 0 bases at V and 3 bases at J, with 6 bases between the two ends. The CDR3 DNA reads TGCGCCAGCAGCTTGGTAGGGGACTATGGCTACACCTTC. It codes for CASSLVGDYGYTF. Using reference TRBV5-1 and TRBJ1-2 for the parts outside the CDR3, the full variable domain is KAGVTQTPRYLIKTRGQQVTLSCSPISGHRSVSWYQQTPGQGLQFLFEYFSETQRNKGNFPGRFSGRQFSNSRSEMNVSTLELGDSALYLCASSLVGDYGYTFGSGTRLTVV.

The V gene is TRBV19, the J gene TRBJ1-1; D is uncertain. This CDR3 region has 14 residues. With 5 bases removed from V and 0 bases from J, the gap between germline ends came to 10 bases. Germline loops: CDR1 LNHDA, CDR2 SQIVND (reference sequence). This chain's CDR3 is CASSRGMVNTEAFF. The CDR3 nucleotides read TGTGCCAGTAGTCGTGGCATGGTGAACACTGAAGCTTTCTTT.

This chain connects TRBV28 to TRBJ1-4, with TRBD1 identical over 10 bases. The CDR3 is 16 amino acids. J was trimmed by 3 bases and V by 4 bases; bases with no gene match: 5. Germline loops: CDR1 MDHEN, CDR2 SYDVKM. The CDR3 DNA follows: TGTGCCAGCAGTTGGACAGGGGGTATTGCTAATGAAAAACTGTTTTTT. Translating gives CASSWTGGIANEKLFF.

The J gene is TRBJ2-4, the V gene TRBV5-1; 8 bases fit TRBD2. Losses at the gene ends were 2 bases for V and 2 bases for J; bases not matched to a gene: 3. Germline V gives CDR1 SGHRS, CDR2 YFSETQ. The CDR3 is made up of 15 amino acids. CDR3 sequence reads: CASSFLAGTKNIQYF. DNA for the CDR3: TGCGCCAGCAGCTTCTTAGCGGGAACCAAAAACATTCAGTACTTC.

V gene TRBV7-2 combines with J gene TRBJ2-7, with 11 bases identical to TRBD2. The V segment lost 3 bases and the J segment 7 bases; nucleotides outside the gene matches: 8. Germline V gene sequence: CDR1 SGHTA, CDR2 FQGNSA. The CDR3 runs to 15 residues. This CDR3 is CASSLRLAGGREQYF. Here the CDR3 DNA reads TGTGCCAGCAGCTTGCGGCTAGCGGGAGGAAGGGAGCAGTACTTC.

This clone turned up a few times. The V call is TRBV6-1, the J call TRBJ1-1; D ambiguous. The CDR3 length is 12 residues. V lost 6 bases and J lost 1, with 6 bases in between. CDR1 and CDR2 from the germline V gene are MNHNS and SASEGT. The CDR3 here is CASRSRNTEAFF. The CDR3 region has the DNA TGTGCCAGCAGGTCCCGGAACACTGAAGCTTTCTTT.